Following are 14 T cell receptor beta chains from one sample sequenced in a study of blood T cells in healthy people across ages. For the second PCR, which ran for roughly 7 to 11 cycles, a sample-barcoded 5' primer and a J-beta primer mix were used. TCRdb called the 5' RACE reads again in MiXCR, with one record for every CDR3 protein. This table has about 1.5 million distinct CDR3 sequences, 35% to 45% appearing once. What was sequenced was blood. These receptors were taken from a woman under 30 in good health.

This clonotype was detected only once. This chain links TRBV20-1 with TRBJ1-6; D gene ambiguous. Germline-derived CDR1 and CDR2 are DFQATT and SNEGSKA (reference sequence). Trimming pared 4 bases from V and 6 bases from J, leaving 13 bases between. The CDR3 sequence is 14 residues long. The DNA for the CDR3 is TGCAGTGCTACCAGTGGGGTGGGTAATTCACCCCTCCACTTT. It yields the protein CSATSGVGNSPLHF.

This chain connects TRBV6-1 to TRBJ2-5; D ambiguous. The CDR3 extends over 14 amino acids. Deletions cut 1 base from V and 5 bases from J, with 11 bases between. CDR1 and CDR2 from the germline V gene are MNHNS and SASEGT. CDR3 in DNA: TGTGCCAGCAGTGAAGGTGTTTTCGGGGAGACCCAGTACTTC. This gives the protein CASSEGVFGETQYF.

This clonotype was seen a handful of times. This chain uses TRBV6-1 with TRBJ1-4; 8 nucleotides align to TRBD1. Germline assignment: CDR1 MNHNS and CDR2 SASEGT. After removal of 8 bases from V and 2 bases from J, the junction contained 7 bases not matched to a gene. The CDR3 is 15 amino acids. CDR3 bases: TGTGCCAGCTTGCCCAGGGACAGGACTAATGAAAAACTGTTTTTT. This sequence encodes CASLPRDRTNEKLFF.

V gene TRBV12-3 or TRBV12-4 combines with J gene TRBJ2-2; maybe TRBD1 (6 bases). The CDR3 has 15 amino acids. The ends were cut back, 6 bases at V and 6 bases at J, with 17 bases in the middle. This CDR3 reads CASSQQGIESGELFF. DNA for the CDR3: TGTGCCAGCAGCCAACAGGGTATCGAGTCCGGGGAGCTGTTTTTT.

This rearrangement joins TRBV27 to TRBJ2-3, with TRBD1 as a possible D gene (6 bases). This CDR3 has 15 residues. The V gene lost 1 base and the J gene lost 4 bases, with 12 bases spanning the gap. Germline CDR1 MNHEY, CDR2 SMNVEV (reference sequence). As DNA, the CDR3 is TGTGCCAGCAGTTTATACGTAACAGGGCCAGATACGCAGTATTTT. Its protein is CASSLYVTGPDTQYF.

This clonotype was recorded only once. The chain links TRBV7-9 to TRBJ2-7; tentative D call: TRBD2 (6 bases). Germline lookup yields CDR1 SEHNR and CDR2 FQNEAQ (reference sequence). The CDR3 consists of 15 residues. V gave up 4 bases and J gave up 6 bases, with 19 bases separating them. The CDR3 DNA reads TGTGCCAGCAGCTCAACCCTCGGGGGTTCACGCGAGCAGTACTTC. Translating gives CASSSTLGGSREQYF. The full variable domain, its missing parts supplied by reference TRBV7-9 and TRBJ2-7, is DTGVSQNPRHKITKRGQNVTFRCDPISEHNRLYWYRQTLGQGPEFLTYFQNEAQLEKSRLLSDRFSAERPKGSFSTLEIQRTEQGDSAMYLCASSSTLGGSREQYFGPGTRLTVT.

The chain recombines TRBV29-1 with TRBJ2-1; a weak D match, TRBD1 (6 bases). The tail of the sequence fits TRBJ2-7 better, so the J call may be wrong. This CDR3 has 15 residues. Germline loops: CDR1 SQVTM, CDR2 ANQGSEA. CDR3 in amino acids: CSVTRGIAAYNEQYF. The CDR3 DNA sequence: TGCAGCGTCACCAGGGGTATAGCCGCCTACAATGAGCAGTACTTC.

This rearrangement joins TRBV12-3 or TRBV12-4 to TRBJ2-2; D is possibly TRBD2 (5 bases). The CDR3 has 17 amino acids. The ends were cut back, 2 bases at V and 4 bases at J, with 17 bases in the middle. CDR3 in amino acids: CASSLPRGNSATGELFF. DNA for the CDR3: TGTGCCAGCAGTTTACCGAGAGGGAATAGTGCCACCGGGGAGCTGTTTTTT.

A few counts support this clonotype. The chain uses TRBV9 and TRBJ1-2; a possible D gene is TRBD1 (5 bases). The CDR3 sequence is 13 residues long. Germline-derived CDR1 and CDR2 are SGDLS and YYNGEE. Between the trimmed V and J ends, which lost 3 bases and 11 bases, there was a span of 17 bases. CDR3 DNA sequence: TGTGCCAGCAGCGCCTACTCGGGGGGTTCGTACACCTTC. Translating gives CASSAYSGGSYTF.

The genes are TRBV7-2 and TRBJ2-7; no definite D call. Germline lookup yields CDR1 SGHTA and CDR2 FQGNSA. The length of the CDR3 is 14 residues. V shed 5 bases and J shed 3 bases, with 14 bases lying between them. Here the CDR3 reads CASSPEPRRYEQYF. CDR3 DNA sequence: TGTGCCAGCAGCCCCGAACCCAGGCGCTACGAGCAGTACTTC. The entire variable domain, with the rest obtained from reference TRBV7-2 and TRBJ2-7, is as follows: GAGVSQSPSNKVTEKGKDVELRCDPISGHTALYWYRQSLGQGLEFLIYFQGNSAPDKSGLPSDRFSAERTGGSVSTLTIQRTQQEDSAVYLCASSPEPRRYEQYFGPGTRLTVT.

This clonotype came up a few times. This sequence joins TRBV5-6 and TRBJ1-2; 9 nucleotides match TRBD1. The CDR3 is made up of 14 amino acids. J lost 3 bases, V lost 5 bases, and 5 bases had no gene match. The germline CDR1 and CDR2 sequences are SGHDT and YYEEEE. This chain's CDR3 is CASSVRTGDYGYTF. The CDR3 nucleotides are TGTGCCAGCAGTGTACGGACAGGGGACTATGGCTACACCTTC. The whole variable domain, remainder taken from reference TRBV5-6 and TRBJ1-2, is DAGVTQSPTHLIKTRGQQVTLRCSPKSGHDTVSWYQQALGQGPQFIFQYYEEEERQRGNFPDRFSGHQFPNYSSELNVNALLLGDSALYLCASSVRTGDYGYTFGSGTRLTVV.

This clonotype was counted only a few times. This chain connects TRBV5-6 to TRBJ1-2; 9 nucleotides line up with TRBD1. The CDR3 consists of 17 residues. The V gene's germline CDR1 is SGHDT and CDR2 YYEEEE. V was pared by 4 bases and J by 1 base, with 11 bases of the junction left unmatched. The CDR3 nucleotides are TGTGCCAGCAGCATGGGCATCGGGACAGGGCTTAACTATGGCTACACCTTC. Translated: CASSMGIGTGLNYGYTF.

This clonotype was recorded a few times. The chain joins TRBV27 to TRBJ1-3, with TRBD1 identical over 8 bases. V lost 6 bases to trimming and J lost 0 bases; unmatched junction nucleotides: 4. CDR1 is MNHEY and CDR2 is SMNVEV in the germline V gene (reference sequence). The CDR3 runs 15 residues. This CDR3 reads CASSRDRSSGNTIYF. CDR3 nucleotide sequence: TGTGCCAGCAGCCGGGACAGGAGCTCTGGAAACACCATATATTTT.

This clonotype was counted between two and nine times. The rearrangement joins TRBV28 to TRBJ1-5; unclear D gene. CDR3 length: 13 amino acids. Looked up from germline, CDR1 is MDHEN and CDR2 is SYDVKM. Trimming removed 5 bases at V and 4 bases at J, with 9 bases between. The CDR3, as DNA: TGTGCCAGCAGTGGACGGCGGAATCAGCCCCAGCATTTT. Amino acids: CASSGRRNQPQHF.